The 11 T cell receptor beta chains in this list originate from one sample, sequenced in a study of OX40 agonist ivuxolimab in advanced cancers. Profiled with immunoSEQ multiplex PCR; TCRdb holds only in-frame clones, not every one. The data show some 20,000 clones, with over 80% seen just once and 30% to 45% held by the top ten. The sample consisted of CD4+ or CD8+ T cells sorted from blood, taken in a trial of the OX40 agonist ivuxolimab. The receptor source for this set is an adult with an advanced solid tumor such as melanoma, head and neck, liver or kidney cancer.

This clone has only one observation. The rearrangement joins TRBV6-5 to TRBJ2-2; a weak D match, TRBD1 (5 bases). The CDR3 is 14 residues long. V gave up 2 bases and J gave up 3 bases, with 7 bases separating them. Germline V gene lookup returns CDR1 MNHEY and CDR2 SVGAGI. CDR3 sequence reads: CASSYGADTGELFF. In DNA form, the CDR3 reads TGTGCCAGCAGTTACGGGGCTGACACCGGGGAGCTGTTTTTT.

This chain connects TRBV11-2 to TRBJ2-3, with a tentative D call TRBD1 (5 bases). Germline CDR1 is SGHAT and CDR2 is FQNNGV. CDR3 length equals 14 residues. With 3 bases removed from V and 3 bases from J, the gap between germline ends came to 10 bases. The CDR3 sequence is CASSFRALTDTQYF. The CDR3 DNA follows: TGTGCCAGCAGCTTCAGGGCTCTAACAGATACGCAGTATTTT.

The CDR3 region is CASSQEWTRPDQPQHF. The DNA of the CDR3 is TGTGCCAGCAGCCAAGAATGGACCCGACCAGATCAGCCCCAGCATTTT. The chain has TRBV4-2 and TRBJ1-5; D remains unclear. V was shortened by 0 bases and J by 5 bases, with 14 bases between the two germline ends. The CDR3 sequence is 16 residues long. Germline V gives CDR1 LGHNA, CDR2 YNFKEQ.

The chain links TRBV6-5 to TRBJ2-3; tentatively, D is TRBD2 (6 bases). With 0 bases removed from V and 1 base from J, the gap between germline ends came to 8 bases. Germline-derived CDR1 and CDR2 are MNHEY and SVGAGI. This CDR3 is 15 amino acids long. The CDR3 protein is CASSYSSGGTDTQYF. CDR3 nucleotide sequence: TGTGCCAGCAGTTACTCTAGCGGTGGCACAGATACGCAGTATTTT.

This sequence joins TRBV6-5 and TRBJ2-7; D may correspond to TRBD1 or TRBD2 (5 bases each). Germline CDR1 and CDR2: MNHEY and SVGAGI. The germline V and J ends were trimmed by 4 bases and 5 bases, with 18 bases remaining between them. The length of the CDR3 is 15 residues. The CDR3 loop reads CASSSPGITGNEQYF. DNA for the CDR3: TGTGCCAGCAGTTCGCCCGGGATAACAGGCAACGAGCAGTACTTC.

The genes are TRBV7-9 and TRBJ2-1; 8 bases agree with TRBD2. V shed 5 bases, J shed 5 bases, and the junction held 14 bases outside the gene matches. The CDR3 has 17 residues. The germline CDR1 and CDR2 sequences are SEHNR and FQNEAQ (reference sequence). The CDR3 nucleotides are TGTGCCAGCAGCACCATTTGGCCAGCGGGGGAACACAATGAGCAGTTCTTC. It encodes CASSTIWPAGEHNEQFF.

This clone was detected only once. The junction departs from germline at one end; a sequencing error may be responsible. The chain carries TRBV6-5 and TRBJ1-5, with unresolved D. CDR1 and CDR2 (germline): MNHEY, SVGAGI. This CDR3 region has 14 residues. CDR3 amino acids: CAGSYEESNQPQHF. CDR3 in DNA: TGTGCCGGCAGTTACGAGGAGAGCAATCAGCCCCAGCATTTT.

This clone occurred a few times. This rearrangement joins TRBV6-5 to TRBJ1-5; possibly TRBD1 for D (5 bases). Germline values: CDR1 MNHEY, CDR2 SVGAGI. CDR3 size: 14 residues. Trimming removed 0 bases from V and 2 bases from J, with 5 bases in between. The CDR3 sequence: CASSYSGGNQPQHF. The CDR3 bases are TGTGCCAGCAGTTACTCGGGGGGCAATCAGCCCCAGCATTTT.

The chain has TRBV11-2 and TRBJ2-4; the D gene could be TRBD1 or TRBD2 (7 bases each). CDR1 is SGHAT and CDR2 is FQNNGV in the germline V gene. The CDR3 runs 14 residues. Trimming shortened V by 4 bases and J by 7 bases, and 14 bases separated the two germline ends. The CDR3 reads CASSSWQGGNIQYF. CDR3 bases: TGTGCCAGCAGCTCCTGGCAGGGGGGGAACATTCAGTACTTC.

The CDR3 DNA reads TGTGCCAGCTCCTGGGGGGGGAGAAATGAAAAACTGTTTTTT. It yields the protein CASSWGGRNEKLFF. The chain combines TRBV27 with TRBJ1-4, with D tentatively TRBD1 (5 bases). Germline V CDR1 and CDR2: MNHEY, SMNVEV (reference sequence). This CDR3 region has 14 residues. The ends were cut back, 8 bases at V and 5 bases at J, with 15 bases in the middle.

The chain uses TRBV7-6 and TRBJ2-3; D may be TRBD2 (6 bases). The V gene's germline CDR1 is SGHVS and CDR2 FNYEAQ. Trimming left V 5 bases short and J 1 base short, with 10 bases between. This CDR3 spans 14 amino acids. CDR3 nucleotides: TGTGCCAGCAGCCCCAGCGGGCGCACAGATACGCAGTATTTT. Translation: CASSPSGRTDTQYF.